These 4 T cell receptor beta chains originate from one sample sequenced in a study of blood T cell repertoires in COVID-19. The data were produced by immunoSEQ multiplex PCR, yet TCRdb's version contains in-frame clones alone and is incomplete. The sample records some 200,000 clones, approximately 80% being singletons. Material for sequencing was peripheral blood. Receptors originate from a human donor in a cohort sampled during active COVID-19.

The chain carries TRBV7-9 and TRBJ1-1; possible D gene TRBD1, 5 bases. This CDR3 region has 14 residues. Trimming took off 7 bases at V and 5 bases at J, with 17 bases between the two ends. Germline V gene sequence: CDR1 SEHNR, CDR2 FQNEAQ (reference sequence). The CDR3 loop is CASNRPGGRTEAFF. As DNA, the CDR3 is TGTGCCAGCAATCGGCCGGGGGGTAGGACTGAAGCTTTCTTT.

This clone came up many times. The CDR3 nucleotides are TGTGCCAGTAGTAGCGGGTACTCACAAGAGACCCAGTACTTC. Its translation: CASSSGYSQETQYF. This sequence joins TRBV19 and TRBJ2-5, with a weak D call TRBD2 (5 bases). Trimming shortened V by 4 bases and J by 2 bases, and 11 bases separated the two germline ends. Germline V gene sequence: CDR1 LNHDA, CDR2 SQIVND (reference sequence). This CDR3 has 14 residues.

This clone was detected only a few times. The chain employs TRBV6-6 and TRBJ1-2, with D possibly matching TRBD1 (5 bases). The CDR3 runs to 15 residues. V shed 4 bases and J shed 4 bases, with 16 bases lying between them. Germline V gives CDR1 MNHNY, CDR2 SVGAGI (reference sequence). Here the CDR3 reads CASSSGLPGGYGYTF. CDR3 bases: TGTGCCAGCAGTTCGGGACTCCCCGGGGGCTATGGCTACACCTTC.

The rearrangement uses TRBV30 and TRBJ2-3; D is ambiguous. CDR1 and CDR2 from the germline V gene are GTSNPN and SVGIG (reference sequence). This CDR3 has 12 residues. Trimming stripped 3 bases from V and 1 base from J, with 5 bases between. Written as DNA, the CDR3 is TGTGCCTGGAGCCGAGGCACAGATACGCAGTATTTT. Protein product: CAWSRGTDTQYF.